These 16 T cell receptor beta chains were all obtained from the same sample, sequenced in a study of blood T cell repertoires in COVID-19. The repertoire was sequenced with immunoSEQ multiplex PCR; TCRdb's copy has only in-frame clones and lacks some. The sample has tens of thousands of clones, roughly nine tenths seen once. The specimen was peripheral blood. All receptors come from a woman older than 75 with active or convalescent COVID-19.

The J gene is TRBJ2-3, the V gene TRBV4-2; 12 bases line up with TRBD2. CDR3 length: 19 amino acids. The V gene's germline CDR1 is LGHNA and CDR2 YNFKEQ. The J segment lost 2 bases and the V segment lost 3 bases, leaving 12 bases of the junction unmatched. CDR3 protein: CASSQDRLAGVSATDTQYF. Written as DNA, the CDR3 is TGTGCCAGCAGCCAGGACCGACTAGCGGGGGTTTCCGCCACAGATACGCAGTATTTT.

This sequence joins TRBV19 and TRBJ1-1, with a weak D call TRBD1 (6 bases). V was clipped by 5 bases and J by 5 bases, with 15 bases between them. The CDR3 spans 14 residues. CDR1 LNHDA and CDR2 SQIVND come from the germline V gene (reference sequence). The CDR3, as DNA: TGTGCCAGTAGTCTAACAGGGCGCGGAACTGAAGCTTTCTTT. Protein sequence: CASSLTGRGTEAFF.

The chain has TRBV2 and TRBJ2-6; TRBD2 is a possible D gene (5 bases). With 4 bases removed from V and 0 bases from J, the gap between germline ends came to 13 bases. This CDR3 is built from 17 residues. Germline loops: CDR1 SNHLY, CDR2 FYNNEI. CDR3 nucleotides: TGTGCCAGCAGTGGTATAGCGACCAGCTCTGGGGCCAACGTCCTGACTTTC. This sequence encodes CASSGIATSSGANVLTF.

The rearrangement joins TRBV7-9 to TRBJ1-5, with TRBD1 matching 7 bases. J gave up 5 bases and V 5 bases, and 18 bases lay outside the gene matches. Germline-derived CDR1 and CDR2 are SEHNR and FQNEAQ (reference sequence). The CDR3 runs to 18 residues. CDR3 protein: CASSPGRGPRGSHQPQHF. CDR3 coding DNA: TGTGCCAGCAGCCCCGGCCGGGGTCCCAGGGGGTCCCATCAGCCCCAGCATTTT.

This rearrangement joins TRBV9 to TRBJ1-2; 9 nucleotides agree with TRBD1. Germline CDR1 and CDR2: SGDLS and YYNGEE. Trimming cost V 0 bases and J 6 bases; bases outside gene matches: 12. The CDR3 loop spans 17 amino acids. CDR3 residues: CASSVGEIGTGSNGYTF. Here the CDR3 DNA reads TGTGCCAGCAGCGTAGGGGAAATAGGGACAGGGTCTAATGGCTACACCTTC.

This clone was seen once. The chain has TRBV7-9 and TRBJ2-3; D is perhaps TRBD1 (6 bases). CDR3 size: 15 residues. CDR1 SEHNR and CDR2 FQNEAQ come from the germline V gene (reference sequence). V was cut by 1 base and J by 3 bases, with 11 bases left in between. This chain's CDR3 is CASSLVLGQTDTQYF. CDR3 in DNA: TGTGCCAGCAGCTTAGTCCTTGGACAGACAGATACGCAGTATTTT. Full variable domain (missing parts from reference TRBV7-9 and TRBJ2-3): DTGVSQNPRHKITKRGQNVTFRCDPISEHNRLYWYRQTLGQGPEFLTYFQNEAQLEKSRLLSDRFSAERPKGSFSTLEIQRTEQGDSAMYLCASSLVLGQTDTQYFGPGTRLTVL.

This chain links TRBV6-1 with TRBJ1-6; 7 nucleotides agree with TRBD1. This CDR3 comprises 17 residues. J gave up 9 bases and V 1 base, and 12 bases lay outside the gene matches. Germline CDR1 is MNHNS and CDR2 is SASEGT. The CDR3 DNA follows: TGTGCCAGCAGTGAAGTCGACCGACAGGGACTCTTTTCACCCCTCCACTTT. Its protein is CASSEVDRQGLFSPLHF.

The chain recombines TRBV10-3 with TRBJ2-7, with 9 bases identical to TRBD1. V shed 10 bases, J shed 2 bases, and the junction held 6 bases outside the gene matches. CDR1 is ENHRY and CDR2 is SYGVKD in the germline V gene. The CDR3 runs 13 residues. CDR3 sequence (DNA): TGTGCCAGCGGACAGGGGCCGACCTACGAGCAGTACTTC. Amino acid sequence: CASGQGPTYEQYF.

This clone was observed a single time. This chain connects TRBV28 to TRBJ1-2; maybe TRBD1 (5 bases). The V gene's germline CDR1 is MDHEN and CDR2 SYDVKM. V was clipped by 2 bases and J by 4 bases, with 8 bases between them. The CDR3 consists of 13 residues. CDR3 loop: CASSLRGGYGYTF. The CDR3 DNA sequence: TGTGCCAGCAGTTTAAGGGGCGGCTATGGCTACACCTTC.

The chain employs TRBV19 and TRBJ1-2, with D tentatively TRBD1 (6 bases). The V and J ends lost 1 base and 5 bases respectively, with 14 bases between them. Germline loops: CDR1 LNHDA, CDR2 SQIVND (reference sequence). The CDR3 runs 15 residues. CDR3 nucleotides: TGTGCCAGTAGTATAGCGACAGGAGAAGGATATGGCTACACCTTC. It yields the protein CASSIATGEGYGYTF.

The CDR3 reads CASRTQPNSPLHF. DNA of the CDR3: TGTGCCAGCAGAACACAGCCAAATTCACCCCTCCACTTT. This rearrangement joins TRBV6-5 to TRBJ1-6; D is uncertain. With 6 bases removed from V and 7 bases from J, the gap between germline ends came to 10 bases. This CDR3 comprises 13 residues. CDR1 is MNHEY and CDR2 is SVGAGI in the germline V gene.

This sequence joins TRBV21-1 and TRBJ1-5; TRBD1, the table's D call, was not compared with the DNA. TRBV21-1 is flagged as a pseudogene. The CDR3 has 16 residues. The CDR3 loop reads CASSVRQGDLDQPQHF. The DNA of the CDR3 is TGTGCCAGCAGCGTAAGACAGGGGGATCTCGATCAGCCCCAGCATTTT.

This rearrangement joins TRBV6-1 to TRBJ2-5; 12 bases align to TRBD2. The V gene's germline CDR1 is MNHNS and CDR2 SASEGT. The V gene end was trimmed by 1 base and the J gene end by 5 bases; junction bases not matched to a gene: 5. This CDR3 is built from 16 residues. CDR3 region: CASSEGLAGGRETQYF. In DNA, the CDR3 is TGTGCCAGCAGTGAAGGTCTAGCGGGGGGGAGGGAGACCCAGTACTTC.

The V gene is TRBV6-2 or TRBV6-3, the J gene TRBJ2-3; TRBD1 aligns across 9 bases. With 4 bases clipped from V and 0 bases from J, the junction kept 8 bases outside the gene matches. This CDR3 region has 17 residues. Germline loops: CDR1 MNHEY, CDR2 SVGEGT. The CDR3 here is CASSSPLGTGSTDTQYF. The CDR3 nucleotides are TGTGCCAGCAGTTCCCCCCTTGGGACAGGGAGCACAGATACGCAGTATTTT.

This clone is a singleton in its sample. The chain is built from TRBV5-1 and TRBJ1-2; tentative D call: TRBD1 (6 bases). The CDR3 runs to 14 residues. Germline V gives CDR1 SGHRS, CDR2 YFSETQ. Trimming cost V 4 bases and J 2 bases, with 12 bases left between them. CDR3 amino acids: CASSLLDRNYGYTF. CDR3 bases: TGCGCCAGCAGCCTACTAGACAGGAACTATGGCTACACCTTC. Complete variable domain (other parts from reference TRBV5-1 and TRBJ1-2): KAGVTQTPRYLIKTRGQQVTLSCSPISGHRSVSWYQQTPGQGLQFLFEYFSETQRNKGNFPGRFSGRQFSNSRSEMNVSTLELGDSALYLCASSLLDRNYGYTFGSGTRLTVV.

This clone has only one observation. The chain links TRBV6-2 or TRBV6-3 to TRBJ1-5, with 9 bases lining up with TRBD1. This CDR3 comprises 15 residues. Germline-derived CDR1 and CDR2 are MNHEY and SVGEGT. With 6 bases clipped from V and 3 bases from J, the junction kept 6 bases outside the gene matches. CDR3 sequence: CASSRRDRDNQPQHF. CDR3 DNA: TGTGCCAGCAGCCGCCGGGACAGGGACAATCAGCCCCAGCATTTT.